The 6 T cell receptor beta chains below come from one sample, sequenced in a study of OX40 agonist ivuxolimab in advanced cancers. The data were produced by immunoSEQ multiplex PCR, yet TCRdb's version contains in-frame clones alone and is incomplete. The top ten hold about 8.6% of the sample, which has some 73,000 clones, about 85% seen once. The starting material was CD4+ or CD8+ T cells sorted from blood, obtained in a trial of the OX40 agonist ivuxolimab. The receptors originated from an adult with an advanced solid tumor such as melanoma, head and neck, liver or kidney cancer.

The V and J genes are TRBV2 and TRBJ2-2; a possible D gene is TRBD1 (6 bases). Germline assignment: CDR1 SNHLY and CDR2 FYNNEI. CDR3 length equals 15 residues. Deletions cut 5 bases from V and 4 bases from J, with 14 bases between. The CDR3 DNA reads as TGTGCCAGCAGTTCCGACAGGTCGATCACCGGGGAGCTGTTTTTT. Protein: CASSSDRSITGELFF.

The genes are TRBV5-1 and TRBJ2-5; D is unresolved. CDR1 is SGHRS and CDR2 is YFSETQ in the germline V gene. Trimming removed 4 bases at V and 1 base at J, with 14 bases between. The CDR3 length is 15 residues. The CDR3 is CASSGVMVTQETQYF. The CDR3 DNA is TGCGCCAGCAGCGGAGTCATGGTGACCCAAGAGACCCAGTACTTC. Full variable domain (rest looked up from reference TRBV5-1 and TRBJ2-5): KAGVTQTPRYLIKTRGQQVTLSCSPISGHRSVSWYQQTPGQGLQFLFEYFSETQRNKGNFPGRFSGRQFSNSRSEMNVSTLELGDSALYLCASSGVMVTQETQYFGPGTRLLVL.

V and J are TRBV4-1 and TRBJ1-1; maybe TRBD1 (5 bases). The CDR3 runs 15 residues. V was trimmed by 1 base and J by 4 bases, leaving 13 bases between them. Germline values: CDR1 MGHRA, CDR2 YSYEKL. CDR3 DNA sequence: TGCGCCAGCAGCCAAGCCTGGGGGGGGGTCACTGAAGCTTTCTTT. Residues: CASSQAWGGVTEAFF.

This rearrangement joins TRBV6-5 to TRBJ2-7; 8 bases map to TRBD2. The CDR3 has 14 amino acids. V was clipped by 0 bases and J by 3 bases; unmatched bases: 1. CDR1 is MNHEY, CDR2 SVGAGI, per germline. DNA of the CDR3: TGTGCCAGCAGTTACTCGAGCGGGAGCTACGAGCAGTACTTC. Translating it yields CASSYSSGSYEQYF.

The table lists this clone with a few counts. The V and J genes are TRBV4-1 and TRBJ2-7, with D perhaps TRBD2 (7 bases). V shed 5 bases and J shed 6 bases, with 14 bases lying between them. CDR1 and CDR2 (germline): MGHRA, YSYEKL. The CDR3 has 13 amino acids. The CDR3, as DNA: TGCGCCAGCAGCTCCGAGGGGGGGGGCGAGCAGTACTTC. Protein: CASSSEGGGEQYF.

The V call is TRBV6-1, the J call TRBJ1-1; a weak D match, TRBD1 (5 bases). V lost 8 bases and J 1 base, leaving 17 bases between the germline ends. The CDR3 is made up of 15 amino acids. Germline V lookup: CDR1 MNHNS, CDR2 SASEGT. The CDR3 loop is CASQSENRRNTEAFF. DNA of the CDR3: TGTGCCAGCCAGTCCGAGAACAGGAGGAACACTGAAGCTTTCTTT.